This entry lists 16 T cell receptor beta chains sequenced from one sample in a study of OX40 agonist ivuxolimab in advanced cancers. Clones were read by immunoSEQ multiplex PCR, and TCRdb kept only the in-frame ones, dropping some. The sample gives approximately 100,000 clones, roughly nine tenths of which show up once; 0.48% is in the top ten. The starting material was CD4+ or CD8+ T cells sorted from blood, obtained in a trial of the OX40 agonist ivuxolimab. These receptors were collected from an adult with an advanced solid tumor such as melanoma, head and neck, liver or kidney cancer.

The rearrangement uses TRBV4-3 and TRBJ1-2; no clear D. This CDR3 contains 15 residues. From germline, CDR1 is LGHNA and CDR2 YSLEER. V dropped 0 bases and J dropped 1 base, with 9 bases sitting between them. The CDR3 sequence: CASSQESAHNYGYTF. Written as DNA, the CDR3 is TGCGCCAGCAGCCAAGAGTCAGCACATAACTATGGCTACACCTTC.

This chain links TRBV6-6 with TRBJ1-5; D is unresolved. V was trimmed by 5 bases and J by 3 bases, leaving 11 bases between them. This CDR3 is built from 14 residues. Per germline, CDR1 MNHNY and CDR2 SVGAGI (reference sequence). Written as DNA, the CDR3 is TGTGCCAGCAGTCGTAGAGGAGACAATCAGCCCCAGCATTTT. The encoded protein is CASSRRGDNQPQHF.

The rearrangement joins TRBV7-2 to TRBJ1-5, with D maybe TRBD1 (6 bases). From germline, CDR1 is SGHTA and CDR2 FQGNSA. Trimming left V 2 bases short and J 3 bases short, with 11 bases between. This CDR3 is 15 amino acids long. In DNA form, the CDR3 reads TGTGCCAGCAGCTTATCCCGACAGGACAATCAGCCCCAGCATTTT. It translates to CASSLSRQDNQPQHF.

The CDR3 bases are TGTGCCAGCAGGGGTGGACGAGAGGGAGGTGTCGAGCAGTACTTC. This translates into CASRGGREGGVEQYF. The chain joins TRBV6-1 to TRBJ2-5, with D perhaps matching TRBD2 (6 bases). The end of the DNA is better explained by TRBJ2-7, so the J call may be wrong. This CDR3 has 15 residues. From germline, CDR1 is MNHNS and CDR2 SASEGT.

The rearrangement uses TRBV7-3 and TRBJ2-3; no clear D. V shed 5 bases and J shed 8 bases, with 20 bases lying between them. The CDR3 runs 15 residues. CDR1 is SGHTA and CDR2 is FQGTGA in the germline V gene. In nucleotides, the CDR3 is TGTGCCAGCAGCCACCCCGGGCCCCAGTCTAGTACGCAGTATTTT. Amino acids: CASSHPGPQSSTQYF. Together with reference TRBV7-3 and TRBJ2-3, the CDR3 gives the full variable domain: GAGVSQTPSNKVTEKGKYVELRCDPISGHTALYWYRQSLGQGPEFLIYFQGTGAADDSGLPNDRFFAVRPEGSVSTLKIQRTERGDSAVYLCASSHPGPQSSTQYFGPGTRLTVL.

The chain joins TRBV6-1 to TRBJ2-6; D possibly corresponds to TRBD2 (5 bases). With 6 bases removed from V and 0 bases from J, the gap between germline ends came to 6 bases. The CDR3 totals 14 residues. Germline V gene data show CDR1 as MNHNS and CDR2 as SASEGT. CDR3 DNA: TGTGCCAGCAGGACTATCTCTGGGGCCAACGTCCTGACTTTC. Translated, it gives CASRTISGANVLTF.

This chain uses TRBV5-5 with TRBJ2-2; D gene unclear. Germline V lookup: CDR1 SGHKS, CDR2 YYEKEE (reference sequence). This CDR3 has 15 amino acids. The ends were cut back, 4 bases at V and 2 bases at J, with 12 bases in the middle. In DNA, the CDR3 is TGTGCCAGCAGCCGAAGTGGGGTCAACACCGGGGAGCTGTTTTTT. Amino acids: CASSRSGVNTGELFF.

The V and J genes are TRBV7-3 and TRBJ2-1; 10 nucleotides match TRBD2. The germline V gene has CDR1 SGHTA and CDR2 FQGTGA. V was clipped by 5 bases and J by 7 bases; unmatched bases: 8. This CDR3 spans 15 amino acids. Here the CDR3 DNA reads TGTGCCAGCAGCCTGCGGGGACTAGCGTCGAATGAGCAGTTCTTC. Protein sequence: CASSLRGLASNEQFF.

The chain employs TRBV5-4 and TRBJ2-7; 11 bases are a match to TRBD1. There are 14 residues in the CDR3. The ends lost 4 bases at V and 7 bases at J; junction bases unmatched: 7. The germline V gene has CDR1 SGHNT and CDR2 YYREEE (reference sequence). CDR3 DNA sequence: TGTGCCAGCAGCATAGGACAGGGGGCGCTTGAGCAGTACTTC. It specifies CASSIGQGALEQYF.

The CDR3 coding sequence is TGTGCCAGCAGCTTGGGCGGGCATAGGGCCTATAATTCACCCCTCCACTTT. It codes for CASSLGGHRAYNSPLHF. The rearrangement uses TRBV5-6 and TRBJ1-6; D uncertain. From germline, CDR1 is SGHDT and CDR2 YYEEEE. Trimming removed 0 bases at V and 2 bases at J, with 12 bases between. The CDR3 has 17 amino acids. The variable domain in full, with the rest retrieved from reference TRBV5-6 and TRBJ1-6, is DAGVTQSPTHLIKTRGQQVTLRCSPKSGHDTVSWYQQALGQGPQFIFQYYEEEERQRGNFPDRFSGHQFPNYSSELNVNALLLGDSALYLCASSLGGHRAYNSPLHFGNGTRLTVT.

The gene calls are TRBV10-1 and TRBJ2-5; TRBD1 agrees at 8 bases. The V gene end was trimmed by 6 bases and the J gene end by 2 bases; junction bases not matched to a gene: 8. Germline V gives CDR1 WNHNN, CDR2 SYGVQD (reference sequence). The CDR3 totals 15 residues. The CDR3 region is CASSYYRGLQETQYF. DNA for the CDR3: TGCGCCAGCAGCTATTACAGGGGGTTACAAGAGACCCAGTACTTC.

The J gene is TRBJ2-7, the V gene TRBV30; 8 bases are a match to TRBD1. Germline assignment: CDR1 GTSNPN and CDR2 SVGIG (reference sequence). The CDR3 totals 14 residues. The V segment lost 0 bases and the J segment 6 bases; nucleotides outside the gene matches: 7. As DNA, the CDR3 is TGTGCCTGGAGTGTACGACAGGGGCCGGGCGAGCAGTACTTC. It is translated as CAWSVRQGPGEQYF. Complete variable domain (other parts from reference TRBV30 and TRBJ2-7): SQTIHQWPATLVQPVGSPLSLECTVEGTSNPNLYWYRQAAGRGLQLLFYSVGIGQISSEVPQNLSASRPQDRQFILSSKKLLLSDSGFYLCAWSVRQGPGEQYFGPGTRLTVT.

The chain carries TRBV7-2 and TRBJ2-7, with a tentative D call TRBD1 (6 bases). Trimming cost V 3 bases and J 6 bases, with 12 bases left between them. CDR1 is SGHTA, CDR2 FQGNSA, per germline. The CDR3 length is 13 residues. In nucleotides, the CDR3 is TGTGCCAGCAGCTTCAGGGGTGGCCGCGAGCAGTACTTC. This translates into CASSFRGGREQYF.

The chain joins TRBV5-6 to TRBJ2-7, with 8 positions matching TRBD1. CDR1 SGHDT and CDR2 YYEEEE come from the germline V gene. The CDR3 extends over 15 amino acids. With V trimmed by 6 bases and J by 1 base, 9 bases remained unmatched. DNA of the CDR3: TGTGCCAGCATGGATCAGGACAGGGCTTCCTACGAGCAGTACTTC. Translation gives CASMDQDRASYEQYF.

The chain links TRBV28 to TRBJ1-4, with 7 bases matching TRBD1. V dropped 7 bases and J dropped 8; count of bases not matched to a gene: 10. The CDR3 covers 14 residues. From germline, CDR1 is MDHEN and CDR2 SYDVKM. The CDR3 loop reads CASTIGQAGEKLFF. The CDR3 DNA sequence: TGTGCCAGCACCATTGGACAGGCGGGAGAAAAACTGTTTTTT.

The rearrangement joins TRBV9 to TRBJ2-2; D remains ambiguous. CDR1 is SGDLS and CDR2 is YYNGEE in the germline V gene. The CDR3 runs 17 residues. V was pared by 0 bases and J by 3 bases, with 15 bases between. CDR3 bases: TGTGCCAGCAGCGTAGGACCGACGGCTGATTACACCGGGGAGCTGTTTTTT. It translates to CASSVGPTADYTGELFF. The full variable domain, with the rest looked up from reference TRBV9 and TRBJ2-2, is DSGVTQTPKHLITATGQRVTLRCSPRSGDLSVYWYQQSLDQGLQFLIQYYNGEERAKGNILERFSAQQFPDLHSELNLSSLELGDSALYFCASSVGPTADYTGELFFGEGSRLTVL.